The TCR beta chain described here comes from a study of T cells after yellow fever vaccination. Study as a whole: Those fractions that held only low numbers of cells were prepared using the SMART-Seq v4 Ultra Low Input RNA kit.

This clonotype is categorized as medium-sized (0.01 to 0.1%). Template-switching 5'RACE yielded the TCR cDNA; a universal primer site and UMIs were added in the process. TCRdb called the 5' RACE reads again in MiXCR, with one record for every CDR3 protein. Of 130,000 or so distinct CDR3 sequences in the sample, approximately 14% are singletons; the top ten hold around 40%. Trimming removed 0 bases from V and 2 bases from J, with 8 bases in between. Germline loops: CDR1 SGHVS, CDR2 FNYEAQ. CDR3 size: 15 residues. The input for sequencing was CD8+ T cells sorted from PBMCs, taken 5 days after the yellow fever booster vaccination. The V and J genes are TRBV7-6 and TRBJ2-1; D unclear. The receptor was isolated from a man aged 18 to 30 who received the YFV17D yellow fever vaccine. The CDR3 spells CASSLALVPYNEQFF. For the CDR3, the DNA is TGTGCCAGCAGCTTAGCGTTGGTTCCCTACAATGAGCAGTTCTTC.